Listed here are 24 T cell receptor beta chains from one sample, sequenced in a study of cytomegalovirus exposure and HLA in healthy donors. The PCR ran on 60 Vbeta and 13 Jbeta primers. Profiled with immunoSEQ multiplex PCR; TCRdb holds only in-frame clones, not every one. Of 30,000 to 50,000 clones in the sample, around 68% were seen once. The source material was PBMCs. The receptors shown here come from a man aged 40-55 years in good health and CMV-seronegative.

This chain joins TRBV15 and TRBJ2-7; D possibly corresponds to TRBD2 (6 bases). The length of the CDR3 is 13 residues. The V and J ends lost 5 bases and 3 bases respectively, with 11 bases between them. Germline-derived CDR1 and CDR2 are LNHNV and YYDKDF (reference sequence). DNA of the CDR3: TGTGCCACCAGCTCGGGACTCAACTACGAGCAGTACTTC. It specifies CATSSGLNYEQYF.

The V and J genes are TRBV2 and TRBJ1-5; D remains ambiguous. CDR1 is SNHLY, CDR2 FYNNEI, per germline. V shed 4 bases and J shed 7 bases, with 11 bases lying between them. The CDR3 has 13 amino acids. The CDR3 is CASSAGPAQPQHF. The CDR3 nucleotides are TGTGCCAGCAGTGCTGGGCCGGCGCAGCCCCAGCATTTT.

This chain uses TRBV5-5 with TRBJ1-5; 9 positions match TRBD1. V lost 4 bases and J lost 6; bases outside the gene matches: 5. CDR1 is SGHKS and CDR2 is YYEKEE in the germline V gene (reference sequence). The CDR3 contains 14 residues. The CDR3 reads CASSLGTGSQPQHF. The CDR3 nucleotides read TGTGCCAGCAGCCTAGGGACAGGGAGTCAGCCCCAGCATTTT.

This chain joins TRBV5-6 and TRBJ2-7; D uncertain. The CDR3 is 12 residues long. Trimming took off 1 base at V and 3 bases at J, with 5 bases between the two ends. CDR1 is SGHDT, CDR2 YYEEEE, per germline. This chain's CDR3 is CASSLLYYEQYF. CDR3 DNA: TGTGCCAGCAGCTTGCTATACTACGAGCAGTACTTC.

This sequence joins TRBV23-1 and TRBJ1-1; D remains ambiguous. TRBV23-1 is an ORF; its function is uncertain. The CDR3 is 14 residues long. The ends were cut back, 0 bases at V and 2 bases at J, with 7 bases in the middle. The CDR3 DNA sequence: TGCGCCAGCAGTCAATCGGGAGCCAACACTGAAGCTTTCTTT. It is translated as CASSQSGANTEAFF.

This clone is deemed medium-sized. The chain has TRBV6-7 and TRBJ2-3; 7 bases line up with TRBD2. TRBV6-7 is an ORF, and what it does is uncertain. The CDR3 consists of 16 residues. Losses at the gene ends were 0 bases for V and 2 bases for J; bases not matched to a gene: 5. The CDR3 is CASSYSTGGVTDTQYF. The DNA for the CDR3 is TGTGCCAGCAGTTACTCGACGGGGGGAGTCACAGATACGCAGTATTTT.

This chain uses TRBV7-8 with TRBJ2-1; D perhaps matches TRBD1 (5 bases). Trimming took 1 base from V and 7 from J, leaving 11 bases between them. Germline values: CDR1 SGHVS, CDR2 FQNEAQ. The CDR3 totals 14 residues. CDR3 in DNA: TGTGCCAGCAGCTTAGTAGGCAGGGCGAATGAGCAGTTCTTC. It codes for CASSLVGRANEQFF.

The rearrangement uses TRBV2 and TRBJ1-1, with D tentatively TRBD1 (5 bases). The CDR3 totals 15 residues. V gave up 0 bases and J gave up 4 bases, with 12 bases separating them. The germline gives CDR1 SNHLY, CDR2 FYNNEI. CDR3 sequence reads: CASSEATGTSTEAFF. The CDR3 region has the DNA TGTGCCAGCAGTGAAGCAACCGGGACTAGCACTGAAGCTTTCTTT.

This clone came up a few times. The chain combines TRBV28 with TRBJ1-1; D remains unclear. Trimming shortened V by 3 bases and J by 6 bases, and 17 bases separated the two germline ends. CDR1 is MDHEN, CDR2 SYDVKM, per germline. This CDR3 contains 15 residues. CDR3 sequence (DNA): TGTGCCAGCAGTTTTTTTCGACACTCCGGGGCTGAAGCTTTCTTT. Translating gives CASSFFRHSGAEAFF.

Only one count was recorded for this clone. This chain connects TRBV4-1 to TRBJ2-1, with 7 bases that match TRBD1. The CDR3 has 14 residues. Trimming took 1 base from V and 7 from J; bases not matched to a gene: 4. Germline V CDR1 and CDR2: MGHRA, YSYEKL. Here the CDR3 DNA reads TGCGCCAGCAGCCAAGTAAACAGGGGAAATGAGCAGTTCTTC. This codes for CASSQVNRGNEQFF.

The rearrangement joins TRBV7-6 to TRBJ2-7; D gene uncertain. Germline V gene sequence: CDR1 SGHVS, CDR2 FNYEAQ. Between the trimmed V and J ends, which lost 5 bases and 3 bases, there was a span of 11 bases. CDR3 length: 13 amino acids. In nucleotides, the CDR3 is TGTGCCAGCAGCCTCTTGTCCGGCTACGAGCAGTACTTC. Its translation is CASSLLSGYEQYF. Full variable domain (outside the CDR3, taken from reference TRBV7-6 and TRBJ2-7): GAGVSQSPRYKVTKRGQDVALRCDPISGHVSLYWYRQALGQGPEFLTYFNYEAQQDKSGLPNDRFSAERPEGSISTLTIQRTEQRDSAMYRCASSLLSGYEQYFGPGTRLTVT.

DNA of the CDR3: TGTGCCAGCAGCAAGCTAGCGGGGGGACTCCCTGGGTACGAGCAGTACTTC. Its protein is CASSKLAGGLPGYEQYF. The chain carries TRBV7-8 and TRBJ2-7; TRBD2 matches at 11 bases. V was clipped by 5 bases and J by 4 bases; unmatched bases: 13. Germline CDR1 SGHVS, CDR2 FQNEAQ. This CDR3 is 17 amino acids long.

This clone was observed once. V gene TRBV2 combines with J gene TRBJ1-2; the D is unclear. The germline V and J ends were trimmed by 7 bases and 5 bases, with 11 bases remaining between them. The CDR3 consists of 12 residues. Germline V gene lookup returns CDR1 SNHLY and CDR2 FYNNEI. The DNA for the CDR3 is TGTGCCAGCACATCAGGTTCTTATGGCTACACCTTC. Translation: CASTSGSYGYTF.

The chain couples TRBV28 to TRBJ1-2; D remains ambiguous. Trimming cost V 4 bases and J 8 bases, with 11 bases left between them. The CDR3 spans 12 residues. Germline assignment: CDR1 MDHEN and CDR2 SYDVKM. DNA for the CDR3: TGTGCCAGCAGTTCGAGGGAGCGGGGCTACACCTTC. As protein: CASSSRERGYTF.

This rearrangement joins TRBV7-8 to TRBJ1-1; D is ambiguous. Germline-derived CDR1 and CDR2 are SGHVS and FQNEAQ. Trimming shortened V by 1 base and J by 7 bases, and 13 bases separated the two germline ends. This CDR3 region has 14 residues. The CDR3 nucleotides are TGTGCCAGCAGCTTAGGAGAGTACGAGGGTGAAGCTTTCTTT. Amino acid sequence: CASSLGEYEGEAFF. Filled out from reference TRBV7-8 and TRBJ1-1, the complete variable domain reads GAGVSQSPRYKVAKRGQDVALRCDPISGHVSLFWYQQALGQGPEFLTYFQNEAQLDKSGLPSDRFFAERPEGSVSTLKIQRTQQEDSAVYLCASSLGEYEGEAFFGQGTRLTVV.

V gene TRBV30 combines with J gene TRBJ1-6, with D uncertain. CDR3 size: 13 residues. Trimming stripped 2 bases from V and 9 bases from J, with 11 bases between. Germline values: CDR1 GTSNPN, CDR2 SVGIG (reference sequence). This CDR3 reads CAWSTAGSSPLHF. The CDR3 nucleotides are TGTGCCTGGAGTACGGCAGGATCTTCACCCCTCCACTTT.

This clone was counted only a few times. The J gene is TRBJ2-3, the V gene TRBV4-3; 11 positions match TRBD2. Germline V CDR1 and CDR2: LGHNA, YSLEER. The CDR3 totals 13 residues. The V and J ends lost 4 bases and 9 bases, in that order; junction bases with no gene match: 3. CDR3: CASSPSSGGTQYF. The CDR3 DNA reads as TGCGCCAGCAGCCCCTCTAGCGGGGGGACGCAGTATTTT.

The chain recombines TRBV30 with TRBJ2-2; TRBD1 matches at 8 bases. This CDR3 contains 14 residues. V lost 4 bases, J lost 4 bases, and 5 bases stayed unmatched. The V gene's germline CDR1 is GTSNPN and CDR2 SVGIG (reference sequence). The CDR3, as DNA: TGTGCCTGGAACCCGGGACAGGCCACCGGGGAGCTGTTTTTT. Translating gives CAWNPGQATGELFF.

The chain uses TRBV6-5 and TRBJ1-2; no clear D. The CDR3 contains 12 residues. The V gene's germline CDR1 is MNHEY and CDR2 SVGAGI. V gave up 10 bases and J gave up 8 bases, with 17 bases separating them. CDR3 DNA: TGTGCCACCGGAGTCTTCGAGAGAGGCTACACCTTC. Its protein is CATGVFERGYTF.

This clone was seen once. The chain employs TRBV5-6 and TRBJ2-7, with D possibly TRBD1 on 6 matching bases. CDR3 length equals 14 residues. CDR1 is SGHDT and CDR2 is YYEEEE in the germline V gene. The V gene lost 7 bases and the J gene lost 3 bases, with 17 bases spanning the gap. CDR3: CASPYRELDYEQYF. CDR3 bases: TGTGCCAGCCCGTACAGGGAGTTAGACTACGAGCAGTACTTC.

This chain links TRBV4-2 with TRBJ1-3; D is ambiguous. The V end was cut by 4 bases, the J end by 0 bases, with 16 bases between. The CDR3 consists of 17 residues. Germline-derived CDR1 and CDR2 are LGHNA and YNFKEQ. CDR3 amino acids: CASSPQWATLSGNTIYF. In nucleotides, the CDR3 is TGTGCCAGCAGCCCCCAATGGGCGACCCTCTCTGGAAACACCATATATTTT.

The sample holds one count of this clone. This chain links TRBV6-1 with TRBJ2-7; possibly TRBD2 for D (5 bases). The CDR3 is 12 residues long. Trimming took 3 bases from V and 4 from J, leaving 7 bases between them. Germline values: CDR1 MNHNS, CDR2 SASEGT. The CDR3 here is CASSEGGYEQYF. In nucleotides, the CDR3 is TGTGCCAGCAGTGAGGGCGGGTACGAGCAGTACTTC.

In regard to this clone: At one of its ends the junction is not consistent with the germline gene, which may arise from a read error. V is TRBV7-9 and J is TRBJ2-5; TRBD1 is a possible D gene (5 bases). CDR1 SEHNR and CDR2 FQNEAQ come from the germline V gene (reference sequence). This CDR3 spans 14 amino acids. CDR3 loop: CASSLGQIQDTQYF. Written as DNA, the CDR3 is TGTGCCAGCAGCTTAGGACAGATACAAGATACCCAGTACTTC.

The chain employs TRBV5-1 and TRBJ1-1; 8 bases are a match to TRBD1. Germline loops: CDR1 SGHRS, CDR2 YFSETQ. The trim removed 4 bases at V and 1 base at J, leaving 15 bases unmatched. This CDR3 has 18 residues. This chain's CDR3 is CASSPRTRQGRKNTEAFF. The DNA for the CDR3 is TGCGCCAGCAGCCCCCGGACCCGACAGGGGAGGAAGAACACTGAAGCTTTCTTT.